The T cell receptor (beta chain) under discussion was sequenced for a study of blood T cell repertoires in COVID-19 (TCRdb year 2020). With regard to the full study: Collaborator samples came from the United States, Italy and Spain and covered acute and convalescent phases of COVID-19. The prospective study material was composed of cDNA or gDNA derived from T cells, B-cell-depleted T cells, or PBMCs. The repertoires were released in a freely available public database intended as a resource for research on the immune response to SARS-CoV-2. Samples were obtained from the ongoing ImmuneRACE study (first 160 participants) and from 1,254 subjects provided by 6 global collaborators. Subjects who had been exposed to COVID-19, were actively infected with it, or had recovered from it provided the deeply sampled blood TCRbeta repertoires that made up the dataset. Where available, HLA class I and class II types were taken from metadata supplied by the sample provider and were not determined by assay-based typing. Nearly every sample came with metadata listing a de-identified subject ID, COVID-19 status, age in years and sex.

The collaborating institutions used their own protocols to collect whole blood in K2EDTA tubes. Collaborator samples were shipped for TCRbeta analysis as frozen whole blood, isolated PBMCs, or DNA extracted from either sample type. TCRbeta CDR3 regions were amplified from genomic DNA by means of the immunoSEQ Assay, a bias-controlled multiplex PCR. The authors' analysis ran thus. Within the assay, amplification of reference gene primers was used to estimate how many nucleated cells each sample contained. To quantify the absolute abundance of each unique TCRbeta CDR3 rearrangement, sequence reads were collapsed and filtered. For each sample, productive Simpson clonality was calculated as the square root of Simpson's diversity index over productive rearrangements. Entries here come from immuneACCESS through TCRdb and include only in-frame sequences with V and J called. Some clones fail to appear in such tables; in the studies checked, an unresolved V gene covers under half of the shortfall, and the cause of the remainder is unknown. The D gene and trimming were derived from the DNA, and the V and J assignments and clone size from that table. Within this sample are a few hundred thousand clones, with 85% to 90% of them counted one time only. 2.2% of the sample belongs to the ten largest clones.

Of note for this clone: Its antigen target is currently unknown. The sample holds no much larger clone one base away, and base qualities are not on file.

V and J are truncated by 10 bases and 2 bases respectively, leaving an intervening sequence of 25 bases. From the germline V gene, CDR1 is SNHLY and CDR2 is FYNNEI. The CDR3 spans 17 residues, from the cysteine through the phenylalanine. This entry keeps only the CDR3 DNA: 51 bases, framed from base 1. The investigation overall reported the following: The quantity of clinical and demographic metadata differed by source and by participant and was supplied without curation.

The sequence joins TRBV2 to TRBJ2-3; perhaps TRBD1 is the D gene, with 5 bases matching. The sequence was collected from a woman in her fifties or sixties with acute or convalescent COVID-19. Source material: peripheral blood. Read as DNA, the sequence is TGTGCCATTACCCCCCCTACACTTGACAGACACACAGATACGCAGTATTTT. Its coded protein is CAITPPTLDRHTDTQYF.